This TCR beta chain was profiled in a study of CD8+ T cells in alopecia areata. The CDR3 loop spans 12 amino acids. Trimming took 4 bases from V and 5 from J, leaving 11 bases between them. The germline V gene has CDR1 SQVTM and CDR2 ANQGSEA. This sample's treatment: oral pan-JAK inhibitor, 5-10 mg twice daily. Isolated RNA was reverse transcribed into cDNA used as the sequencing template. Profiled with immunoSEQ multiplex PCR; TCRdb holds only in-frame clones, not every one. The sample contains approximately 150,000 clones, 58% of which appear only once. The sequence was collected from a human donor with alopecia areata. The chain couples TRBV29-1 to TRBJ2-5; no clear D. Sequencing used CD4+ T cells sorted from blood, obtained between weeks 55 and 65, from a patient treated with tofacitinib. CDR3 protein: CSVVPEAETQYF. Here the CDR3 DNA reads TGCAGCGTTGTTCCTGAGGCGGAGACCCAGTACTTC.